Sequencing of this T cell receptor (beta chain) was carried out in a study of T cell responses to AZD1222 COVID-19 vaccine. Broader study findings: Two AZD1222 administrations were followed by greater Spike-specific TCR breadth and depth. Only five or six individuals given AZD1222 were seropositive at baseline. Females made up more of the donors, who were largely white British, and clonal diversity may have come out too low.

The CDR3 length is 16 residues. Germline CDR1 reads MDHEN; CDR2 reads SYDVKM. V shed 7 bases, J shed 1 base, and the junction held 6 bases outside the gene matches. Comment on this clone: Its cognate antigen is unknown.

Profiled with immunoSEQ multiplex PCR; TCRdb holds only in-frame clones, not every one. Of 150,000 to 170,000 clones listed, more than 75% are singletons. The rearrangement links TRBV28 to TRBJ1-5; 11 bases align to TRBD1. The input for sequencing was peripheral blood, taken on day 0 of AZD1222 vaccination. The receptor was derived from an adult in good health. The CDR3, as DNA: TGTGCCAGCACCTTGGACAGGGGGCCGAGCAATCAGCCCCAGCATTTT. The encoded protein is CASTLDRGPSNQPQHF.